Sequencing of this T cell receptor (beta chain) was carried out in a study of blood T cell repertoires in COVID-19. Method: immunoSEQ multiplex PCR; TCRdb's copy keeps in-frame clones and lacks some. The table includes about 99,000 clones, roughly 85% detected once. Sequencing input: peripheral blood. This receptor was taken from a man between 50 and 59 years old in a cohort sampled during active COVID-19.

CDR3 nucleotide sequence: TGTGCCAGCAGTTCGACTAGCGGGGGACCGGGGACCCAGTACTTC. It translates to CASSSTSGGPGTQYF. The chain recombines TRBV11-2 with TRBJ2-5; 12 bases match TRBD2. Germline assignment: CDR1 SGHAT and CDR2 FQNNGV. Trimming cost V 6 bases and J 7 bases; bases outside gene matches: 9. CDR3 length: 15 amino acids. Drawing the rest from reference TRBV11-2 and TRBJ2-5, the complete variable domain is EAGVAQSPRYKIIEKRQSVAFWCNPISGHATLYWYQQILGQGPKLLIQFQNNGVVDDSQLPKDRFSAERLKGVDSTLKIQPAKLEDSAVYLCASSSTSGGPGTQYFGPGTRLLVL.